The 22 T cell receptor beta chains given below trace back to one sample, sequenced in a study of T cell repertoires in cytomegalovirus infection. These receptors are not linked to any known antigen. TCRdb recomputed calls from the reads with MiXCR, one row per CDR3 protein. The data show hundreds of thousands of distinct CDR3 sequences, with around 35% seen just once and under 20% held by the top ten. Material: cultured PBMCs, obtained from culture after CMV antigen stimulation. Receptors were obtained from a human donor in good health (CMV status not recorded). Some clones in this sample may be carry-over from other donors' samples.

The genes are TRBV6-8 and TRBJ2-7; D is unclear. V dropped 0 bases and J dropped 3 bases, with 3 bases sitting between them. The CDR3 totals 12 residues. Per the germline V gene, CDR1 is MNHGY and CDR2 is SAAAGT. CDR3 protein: CASSYSYYEQYF. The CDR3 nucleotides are TGTGCCAGCAGTTACTCGTACTACGAGCAGTACTTC.

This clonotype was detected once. The CDR3: CASSWDRDYEQYV. CDR3 coding DNA: TGTGCCAGCAGTTGGGACAGGGACTACGAGCAGTACGTC. This chain links TRBV6-6 with TRBJ2-7; 9 bases match TRBD1. The CDR3 runs 13 residues. V shed 4 bases, J shed 3 bases, and the junction held 1 base outside the gene matches. CDR1 is MNHNY and CDR2 is SVGAGI in the germline V gene (reference sequence).

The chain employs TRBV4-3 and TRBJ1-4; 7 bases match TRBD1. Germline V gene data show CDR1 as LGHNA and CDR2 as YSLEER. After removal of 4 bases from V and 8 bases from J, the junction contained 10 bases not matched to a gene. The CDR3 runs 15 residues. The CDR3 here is CASSRDRDGHEKLFF. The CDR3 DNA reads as TGCGCCAGCAGCCGAGACAGGGATGGTCACGAAAAACTGTTTTTT.

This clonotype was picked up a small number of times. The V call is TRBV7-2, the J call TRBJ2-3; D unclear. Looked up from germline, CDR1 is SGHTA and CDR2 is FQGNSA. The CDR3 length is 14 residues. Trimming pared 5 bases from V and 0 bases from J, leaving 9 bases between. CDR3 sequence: CASSPRPSTDTQYF. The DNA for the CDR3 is TGTGCCAGCAGCCCCCGGCCCAGCACAGATACGCAGTATTTT.

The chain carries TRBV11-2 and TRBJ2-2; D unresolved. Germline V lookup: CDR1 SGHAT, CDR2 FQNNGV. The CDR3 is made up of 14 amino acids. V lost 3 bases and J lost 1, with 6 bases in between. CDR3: CASSFRRNTGELFF. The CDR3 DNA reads TGTGCCAGCAGCTTCAGGCGGAACACCGGGGAGCTGTTTTTT.

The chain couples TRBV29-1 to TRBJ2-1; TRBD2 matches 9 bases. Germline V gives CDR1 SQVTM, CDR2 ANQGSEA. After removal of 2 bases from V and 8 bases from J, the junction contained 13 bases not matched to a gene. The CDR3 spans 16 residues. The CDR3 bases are TGCAGCGTTGAATGGATTGGCGGGAGGGCCTCGGATGAGCAGTTCTTC. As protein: CSVEWIGGRASDEQFF.

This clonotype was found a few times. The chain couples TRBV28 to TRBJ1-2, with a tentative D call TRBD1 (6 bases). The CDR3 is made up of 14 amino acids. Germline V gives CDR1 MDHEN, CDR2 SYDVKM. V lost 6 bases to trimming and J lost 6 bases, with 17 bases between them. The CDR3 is CASSLPGQIDGYTF. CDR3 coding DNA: TGTGCCAGCAGCCTACCCGGACAGATCGATGGCTACACCTTC.

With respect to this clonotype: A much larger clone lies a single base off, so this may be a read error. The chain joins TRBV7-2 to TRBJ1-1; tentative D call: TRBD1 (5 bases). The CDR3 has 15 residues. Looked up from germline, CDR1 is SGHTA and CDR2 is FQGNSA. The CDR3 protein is CASSLGASRDEKACF. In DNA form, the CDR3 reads TGTGCCAGCAGCTTAGGAGCCAGCAGGGACGAAAAAGCTTGCTTT.

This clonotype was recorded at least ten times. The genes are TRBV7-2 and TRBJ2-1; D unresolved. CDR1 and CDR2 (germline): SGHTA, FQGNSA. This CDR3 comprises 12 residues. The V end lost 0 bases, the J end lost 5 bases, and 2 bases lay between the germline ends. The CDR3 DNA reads TGTGCCAGCAGCTTAGCTAACAATGAGCAGTTCTTC. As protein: CASSLANNEQFF.

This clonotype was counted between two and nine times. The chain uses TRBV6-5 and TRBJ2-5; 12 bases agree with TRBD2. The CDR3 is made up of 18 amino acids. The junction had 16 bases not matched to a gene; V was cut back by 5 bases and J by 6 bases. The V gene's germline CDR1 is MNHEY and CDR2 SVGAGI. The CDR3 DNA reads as TGTGCCAGCAGTGACGGACTAGCGGGATTAAAAAGACGGAAGACCCAGTACTTC. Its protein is CASSDGLAGLKRRKTQYF.

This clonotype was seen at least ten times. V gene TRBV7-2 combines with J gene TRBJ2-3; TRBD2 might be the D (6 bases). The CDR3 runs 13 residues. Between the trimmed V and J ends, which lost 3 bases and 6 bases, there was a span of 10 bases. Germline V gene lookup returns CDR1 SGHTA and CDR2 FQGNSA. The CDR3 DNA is TGTGCCAGCAGCTTCTCCGGGAGCGATACGCAGTATTTT. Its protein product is CASSFSGSDTQYF. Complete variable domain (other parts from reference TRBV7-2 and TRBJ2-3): GAGVSQSPSNKVTEKGKDVELRCDPISGHTALYWYRQSLGQGLEFLIYFQGNSAPDKSGLPSDRFSAERTGGSVSTLTIQRTQQEDSAVYLCASSFSGSDTQYFGPGTRLTVL.

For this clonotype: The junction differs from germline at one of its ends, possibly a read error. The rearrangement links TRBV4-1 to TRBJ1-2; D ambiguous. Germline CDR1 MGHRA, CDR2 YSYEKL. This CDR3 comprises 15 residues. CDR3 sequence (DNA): TGCGCCAGGAGCCGCCCTGGACGGGCCCCTGAGGGCTACACCTTC. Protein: CARSRPGRAPEGYTF.

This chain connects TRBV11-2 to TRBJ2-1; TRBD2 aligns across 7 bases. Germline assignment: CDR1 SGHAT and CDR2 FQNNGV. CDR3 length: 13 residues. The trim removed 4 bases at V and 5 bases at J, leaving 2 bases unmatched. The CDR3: CASSWGGNNEQFF. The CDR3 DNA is TGTGCCAGCAGCTGGGGGGGTAACAATGAGCAGTTCTTC.

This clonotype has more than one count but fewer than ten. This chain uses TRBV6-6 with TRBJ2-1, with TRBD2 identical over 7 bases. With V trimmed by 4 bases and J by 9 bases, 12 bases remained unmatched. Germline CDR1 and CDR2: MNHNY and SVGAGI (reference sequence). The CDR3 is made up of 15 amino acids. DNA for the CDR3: TGTGCCAGCAGTTCTAGCGGAAAGCGAATTGGTGAGCAGTTCTTC. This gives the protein CASSSSGKRIGEQFF.

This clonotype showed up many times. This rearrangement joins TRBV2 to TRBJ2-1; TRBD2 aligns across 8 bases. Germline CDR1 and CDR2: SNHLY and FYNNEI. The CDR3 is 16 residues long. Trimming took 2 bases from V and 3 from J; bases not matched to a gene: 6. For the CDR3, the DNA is TGTGCCAGCAGTGAATACACTAGCGGATACTACAATGAGCAGTTCTTC. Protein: CASSEYTSGYYNEQFF.

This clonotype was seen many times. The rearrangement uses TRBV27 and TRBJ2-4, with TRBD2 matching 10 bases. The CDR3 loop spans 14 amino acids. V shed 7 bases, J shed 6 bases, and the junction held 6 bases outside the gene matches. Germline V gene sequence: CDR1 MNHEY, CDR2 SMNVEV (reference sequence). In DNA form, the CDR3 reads TGTGCCAGCAAGCTAGCGGGAGTAGGAAACATTCAGTACTTC. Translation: CASKLAGVGNIQYF.

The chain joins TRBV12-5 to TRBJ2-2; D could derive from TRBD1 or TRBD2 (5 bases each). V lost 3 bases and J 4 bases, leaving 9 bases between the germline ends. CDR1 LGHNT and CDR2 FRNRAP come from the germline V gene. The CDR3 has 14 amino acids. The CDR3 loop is CASGFRDGTGELFF. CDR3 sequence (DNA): TGTGCTAGTGGTTTTAGGGACGGCACCGGGGAGCTGTTTTTT.

CDR3 loop: CASSSRDSDEKLFF. CDR3 nucleotides: TGTGCCAGCAGCTCCCGGGACAGCGATGAAAAACTGTTTTTT. The chain couples TRBV5-4 to TRBJ1-4, with 7 bases aligning to TRBD1. With V trimmed by 3 bases and J by 6 bases, 5 bases remained unmatched. Germline CDR1 reads SGHNT; CDR2 reads YYREEE (reference sequence). The CDR3 runs to 14 residues.

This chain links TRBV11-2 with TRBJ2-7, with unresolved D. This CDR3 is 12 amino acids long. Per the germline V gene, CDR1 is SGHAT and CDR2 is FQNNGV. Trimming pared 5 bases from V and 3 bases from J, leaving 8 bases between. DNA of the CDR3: TGTGCCAGCAGCGCGTCTTTCTACGAGCAGTACGTC. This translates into CASSASFYEQYV.

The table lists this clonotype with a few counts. The CDR3 region has the DNA TGTGCCTCGTCGCGGGAGGGCCTAAATTTGTCCTACAATGAGCAGTTCTTC. Its protein product is CASSREGLNLSYNEQFF. The chain is built from TRBV10-3 and TRBJ2-1; 9 bases fit TRBD2. V was pared by 11 bases and J by 1 base, with 15 bases of the junction left unmatched. The CDR3 spans 17 residues. Germline V CDR1 and CDR2: ENHRY, SYGVKD.

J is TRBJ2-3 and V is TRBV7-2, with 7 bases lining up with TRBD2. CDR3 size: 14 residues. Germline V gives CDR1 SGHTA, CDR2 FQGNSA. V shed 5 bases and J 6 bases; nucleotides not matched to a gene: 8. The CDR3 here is CASSTGLVVDTQYF. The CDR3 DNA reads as TGTGCCAGCAGCACCGGACTAGTCGTGGATACGCAGTATTTT. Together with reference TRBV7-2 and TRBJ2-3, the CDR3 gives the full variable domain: GAGVSQSPSNKVTEKGKDVELRCDPISGHTALYWYRQSLGQGLEFLIYFQGNSAPDKSGLPSDRFSAERTGGSVSTLTIQRTQQEDSAVYLCASSTGLVVDTQYFGPGTRLTVL.

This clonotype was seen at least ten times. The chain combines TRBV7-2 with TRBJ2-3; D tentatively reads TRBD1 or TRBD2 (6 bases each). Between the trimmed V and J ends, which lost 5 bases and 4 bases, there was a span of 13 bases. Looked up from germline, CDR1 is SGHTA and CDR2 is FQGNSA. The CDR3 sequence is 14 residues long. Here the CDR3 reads CASSRQEGADTQYF. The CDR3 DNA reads TGTGCCAGCAGCCGCCAGGAGGGGGCAGATACGCAGTATTTT.